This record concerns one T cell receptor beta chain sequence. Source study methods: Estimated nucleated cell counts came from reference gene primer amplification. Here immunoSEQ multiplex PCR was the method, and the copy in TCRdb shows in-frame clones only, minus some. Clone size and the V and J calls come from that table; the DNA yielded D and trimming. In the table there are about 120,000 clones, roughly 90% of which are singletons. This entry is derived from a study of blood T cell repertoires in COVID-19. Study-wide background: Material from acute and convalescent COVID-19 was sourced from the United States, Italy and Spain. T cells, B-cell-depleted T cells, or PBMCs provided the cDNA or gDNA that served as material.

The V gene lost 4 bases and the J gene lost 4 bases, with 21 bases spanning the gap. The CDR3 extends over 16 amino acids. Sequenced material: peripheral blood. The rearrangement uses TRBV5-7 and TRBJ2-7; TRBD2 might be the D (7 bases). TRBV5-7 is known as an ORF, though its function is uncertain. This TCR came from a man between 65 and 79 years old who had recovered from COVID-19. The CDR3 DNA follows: TGTGCCAGCAGCCTACCTTGGGTTCGGGGGGCGTACGAGCAGTACTTC. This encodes CASSLPWVRGAYEQYF.